This T cell receptor beta chain stems from a study of PD-1 blockade in classical Hodgkin lymphoma. V gave up 5 bases and J gave up 8 bases, with 18 bases separating them. Germline lookup yields CDR1 MDHEN and CDR2 SYDVKM. This CDR3 spans 14 amino acids. This clone was recorded a few times. Its antigen is currently unknown. All patients relapsed after autologous stem cell transplantation, and brentuximab vedotin exposure varied. Best responses included complete response and partial response; otherwise, the best response was progressive disease. Libraries were prepared by immunoSEQ multiplex PCR; TCRdb keeps only in-frame clonotypes and omits some of them. The repertoire has tens of thousands of clones, about 89% of them found once; the top ten carry 22%. Findings and limits, study-wide: TCR diversity in CD4+, not CD8+, cells rose significantly by C4D1.

This receptor was taken from a human donor with classical Hodgkin lymphoma. The gene calls are TRBV28 and TRBJ1-2; D is unclear. Sequencing was performed on peripheral blood mononuclear cells (PBMCs), taken at baseline. CDR3: CASSLSKGGRGYTF. Here the CDR3 DNA reads TGTGCCAGCAGTCTCTCGAAGGGCGGAAGAGGCTACACCTTC.